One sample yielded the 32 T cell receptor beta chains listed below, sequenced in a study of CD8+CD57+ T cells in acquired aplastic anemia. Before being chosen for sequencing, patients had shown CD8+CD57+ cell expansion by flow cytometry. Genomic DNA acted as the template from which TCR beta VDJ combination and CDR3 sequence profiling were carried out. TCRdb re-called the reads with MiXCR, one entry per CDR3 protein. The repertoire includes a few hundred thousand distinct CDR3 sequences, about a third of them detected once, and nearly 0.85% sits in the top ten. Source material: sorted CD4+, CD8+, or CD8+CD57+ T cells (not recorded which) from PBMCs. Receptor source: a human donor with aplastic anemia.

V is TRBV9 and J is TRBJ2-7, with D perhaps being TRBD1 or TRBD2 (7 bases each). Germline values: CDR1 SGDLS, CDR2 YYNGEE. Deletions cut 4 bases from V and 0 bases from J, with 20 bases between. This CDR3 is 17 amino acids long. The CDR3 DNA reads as TGTGCCAGCAGCCCCAGGGGGGCGGGGGAAAGCTCCTACGAGCAGTACTTC. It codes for CASSPRGAGESSYEQYF. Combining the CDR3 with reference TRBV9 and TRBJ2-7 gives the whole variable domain DSGVTQTPKHLITATGQRVTLRCSPRSGDLSVYWYQQSLDQGLQFLIQYYNGEERAKGNILERFSAQQFPDLHSELNLSSLELGDSALYFCASSPRGAGESSYEQYFGPGTRLTVT.

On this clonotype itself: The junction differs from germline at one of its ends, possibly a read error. The CDR3 protein is CASSQAVSINSPPHF. CDR3 coding DNA: TGCGCCAGCAGCCAAGCCGTCTCAATTAATTCACCCCCCCACTTT. The rearrangement links TRBV4-1 to TRBJ1-6; D unresolved. Germline V gene data show CDR1 as MGHRA and CDR2 as YSYEKL. CDR3 length equals 15 residues.

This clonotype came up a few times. CDR3 nucleotide sequence: TGTGCCAGCGGAAAGGGCCAGCCTTCTCAGAGCTACACCTTC. Amino acid sequence: CASGKGQPSQSYTF. The chain combines TRBV6-2 or TRBV6-3 with TRBJ1-2; D is unresolved. CDR1 and CDR2 (germline): MNHEY, SVGEGT. Trimming took 8 bases from V and 9 from J, leaving 22 bases between them. CDR3 length: 14 residues.

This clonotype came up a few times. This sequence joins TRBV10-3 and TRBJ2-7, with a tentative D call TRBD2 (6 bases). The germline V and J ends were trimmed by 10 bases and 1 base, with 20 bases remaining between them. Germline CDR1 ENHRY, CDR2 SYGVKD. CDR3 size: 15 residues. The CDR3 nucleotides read TGTGCCAGCACTCTTTTCACGGGAGTATCCTACGAGCAGTACTTC. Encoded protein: CASTLFTGVSYEQYF.

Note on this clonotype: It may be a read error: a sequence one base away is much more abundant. The CDR3 is CASLGQEVVEQYF. The CDR3 region has the DNA TGTGCCAGCTTGGGACAGGAGGTGGTCGAGCAGTACTTC. The chain is built from TRBV25-1 and TRBJ2-7; 8 positions agree with TRBD1. The CDR3 is made up of 13 amino acids. Germline V lookup: CDR1 MGHDK, CDR2 SYGVNS. Germline trimming cut 8 bases from V and 6 bases from J; bases unmatched to any gene: 9.

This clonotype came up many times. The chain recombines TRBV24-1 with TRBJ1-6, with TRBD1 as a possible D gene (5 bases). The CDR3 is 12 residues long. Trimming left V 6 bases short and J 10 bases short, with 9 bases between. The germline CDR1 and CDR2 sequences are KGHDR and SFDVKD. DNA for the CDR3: TGTGCCACCAGTCTTGGGGGATCACCCCTCCACTTT. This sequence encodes CATSLGGSPLHF.

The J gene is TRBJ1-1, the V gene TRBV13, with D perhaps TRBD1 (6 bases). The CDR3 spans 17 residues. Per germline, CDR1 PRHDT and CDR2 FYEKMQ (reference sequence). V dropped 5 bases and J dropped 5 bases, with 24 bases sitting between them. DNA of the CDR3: TGTGCCAGCAGCCCCGGGGGGGCGAACAGGACGAGAACTGAAGCTTTCTTT. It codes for CASSPGGANRTRTEAFF.

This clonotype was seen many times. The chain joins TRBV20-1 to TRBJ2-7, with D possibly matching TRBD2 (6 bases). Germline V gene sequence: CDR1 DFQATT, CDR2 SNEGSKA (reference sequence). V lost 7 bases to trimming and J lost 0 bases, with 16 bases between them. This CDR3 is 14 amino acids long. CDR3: CSVAGPTSSYEQYF. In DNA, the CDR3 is TGCAGTGTCGCCGGACCGACTAGCTCCTACGAGCAGTACTTC.

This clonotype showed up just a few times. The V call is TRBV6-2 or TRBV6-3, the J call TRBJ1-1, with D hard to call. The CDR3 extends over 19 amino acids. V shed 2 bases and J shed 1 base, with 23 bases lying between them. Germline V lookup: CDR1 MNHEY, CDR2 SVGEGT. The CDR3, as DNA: TGTGCCAGCAGTTACGACCCCCGACGGAAGCCGAACTCGAACACTGAAGCTTTCTTT. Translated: CASSYDPRRKPNSNTEAFF.

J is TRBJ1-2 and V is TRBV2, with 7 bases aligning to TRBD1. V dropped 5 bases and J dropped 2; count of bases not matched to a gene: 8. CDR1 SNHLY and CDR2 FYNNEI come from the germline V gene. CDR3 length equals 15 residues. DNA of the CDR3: TGTGCCAGCAGTCAACAGGGGCAGAGGAACTATGGCTACACCTTC. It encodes CASSQQGQRNYGYTF.

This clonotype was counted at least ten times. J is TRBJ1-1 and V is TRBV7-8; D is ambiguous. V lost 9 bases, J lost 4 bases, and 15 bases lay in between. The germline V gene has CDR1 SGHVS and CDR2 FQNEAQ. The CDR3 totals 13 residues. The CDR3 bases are TGTGCCAGTATTAGCGGGTTCGGCACTGAAGCTTTCTTT. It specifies CASISGFGTEAFF.

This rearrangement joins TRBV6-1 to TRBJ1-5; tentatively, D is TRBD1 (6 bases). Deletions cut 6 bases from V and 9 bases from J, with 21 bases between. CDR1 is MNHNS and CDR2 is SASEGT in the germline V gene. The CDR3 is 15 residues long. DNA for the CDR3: TGTGCCAGCAGAAGCGGCGGGACACAATCAGGGCCCCAGCATTTT. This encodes CASRSGGTQSGPQHF.

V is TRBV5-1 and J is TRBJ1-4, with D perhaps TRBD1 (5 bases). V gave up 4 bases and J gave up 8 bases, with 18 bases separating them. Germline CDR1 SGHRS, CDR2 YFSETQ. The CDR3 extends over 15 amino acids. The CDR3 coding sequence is TGCGCCAGCAGCAGTTCCGGGACGAGTGAGGAAAAACTGTTTTTT. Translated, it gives CASSSSGTSEEKLFF.

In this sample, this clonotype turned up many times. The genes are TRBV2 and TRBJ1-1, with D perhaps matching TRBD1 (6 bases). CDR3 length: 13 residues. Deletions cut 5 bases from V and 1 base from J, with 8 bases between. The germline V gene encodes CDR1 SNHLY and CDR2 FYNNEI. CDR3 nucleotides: TGTGCCAGCAGTAACAGGGAGAACACTGAAGCTTTCTTT. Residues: CASSNRENTEAFF.

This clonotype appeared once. The CDR3 nucleotides are TGTGCCAGCAGCACTAGACAGGGGGAGTCACCCCTCCACTTT. It yields the protein CASSTRQGESPLHF. This chain uses TRBV9 with TRBJ1-6; 9 nucleotides align to TRBD1. Trimming cost V 4 bases and J 10 bases; bases outside gene matches: 6. Germline V CDR1 and CDR2: SGDLS, YYNGEE. The CDR3 contains 14 residues.

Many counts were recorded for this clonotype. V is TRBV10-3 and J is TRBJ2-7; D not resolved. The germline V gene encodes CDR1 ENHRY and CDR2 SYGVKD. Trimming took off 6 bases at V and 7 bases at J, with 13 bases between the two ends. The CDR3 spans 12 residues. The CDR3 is CAISLDGWEQYF. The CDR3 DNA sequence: TGTGCCATCAGCCTGGACGGGTGGGAGCAGTACTTC.

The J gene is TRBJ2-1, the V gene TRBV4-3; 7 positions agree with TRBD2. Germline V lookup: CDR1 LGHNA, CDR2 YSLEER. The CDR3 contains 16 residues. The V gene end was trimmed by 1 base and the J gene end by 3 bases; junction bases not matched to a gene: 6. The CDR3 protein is CASSQVGGRGYNEQFF. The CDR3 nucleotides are TGCGCCAGCAGCCAAGTCGGCGGGAGAGGCTACAATGAGCAGTTCTTC.

As DNA, the CDR3 is TGCAGCGCCAAAGGAAATAACTATGGCTACACCTTC. It specifies CSAKGNNYGYTF. V usage is TRBV29-1 and J usage is TRBJ1-2; D call uncertain. V lost 7 bases, J lost 1 base, and 10 bases lay in between. CDR1 and CDR2 from the germline V gene are SQVTM and ANQGSEA. CDR3 length: 12 residues.

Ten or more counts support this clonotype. The chain's CDR3 is CASSVEDRSGTQYF. DNA for the CDR3: TGTGCCAGCAGCGTAGAGGACAGGTCAGGGACCCAGTACTTC. The chain combines TRBV9 with TRBJ2-5; 7 nucleotides match TRBD1. The germline gives CDR1 SGDLS, CDR2 YYNGEE. The CDR3 extends over 14 amino acids. The V segment lost 0 bases and the J segment 7 bases; nucleotides outside the gene matches: 6.

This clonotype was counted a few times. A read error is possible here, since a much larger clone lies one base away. In DNA, the CDR3 is TGTGCCAGTAGTGCCGGGACAGGACCCTACGAGCGGTACTTC. Translation gives CASSAGTGPYERYF. V and J are TRBV19 and TRBJ2-7; 8 nucleotides align to TRBD1. The CDR3 has 14 residues. From germline, CDR1 is LNHDA and CDR2 SQIVND (reference sequence).

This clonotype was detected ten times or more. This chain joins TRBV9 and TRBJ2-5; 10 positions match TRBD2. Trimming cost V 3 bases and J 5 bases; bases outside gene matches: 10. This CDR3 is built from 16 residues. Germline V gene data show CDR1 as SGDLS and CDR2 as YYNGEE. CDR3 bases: TGTGCCAGCAGCGAGGGACTAGCGAGGAGGGGGGAGACCCAGTACTTC. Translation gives CASSEGLARRGETQYF. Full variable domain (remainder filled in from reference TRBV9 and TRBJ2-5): DSGVTQTPKHLITATGQRVTLRCSPRSGDLSVYWYQQSLDQGLQFLIQYYNGEERAKGNILERFSAQQFPDLHSELNLSSLELGDSALYFCASSEGLARRGETQYFGPGTRLLVL.

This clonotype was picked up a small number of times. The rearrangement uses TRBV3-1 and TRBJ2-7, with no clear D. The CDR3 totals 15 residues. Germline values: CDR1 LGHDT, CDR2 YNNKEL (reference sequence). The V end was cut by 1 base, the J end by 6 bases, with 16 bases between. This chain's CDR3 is CASSQVGIGGREQYF. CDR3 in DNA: TGTGCCAGCAGCCAAGTCGGTATAGGCGGCCGCGAGCAGTACTTC.

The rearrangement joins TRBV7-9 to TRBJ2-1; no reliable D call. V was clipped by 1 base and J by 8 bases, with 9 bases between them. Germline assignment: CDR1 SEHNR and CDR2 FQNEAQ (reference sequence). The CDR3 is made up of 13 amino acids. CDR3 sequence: CASSLDLDDEQFF. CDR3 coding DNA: TGTGCCAGCAGCTTAGATTTAGACGATGAGCAGTTCTTC.

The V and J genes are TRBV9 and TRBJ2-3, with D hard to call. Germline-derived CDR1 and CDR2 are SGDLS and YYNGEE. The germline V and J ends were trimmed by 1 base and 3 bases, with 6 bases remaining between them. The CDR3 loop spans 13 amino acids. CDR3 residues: CASSVTQTDTQYF. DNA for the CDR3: TGTGCCAGCAGCGTAACGCAGACAGATACGCAGTATTTT.

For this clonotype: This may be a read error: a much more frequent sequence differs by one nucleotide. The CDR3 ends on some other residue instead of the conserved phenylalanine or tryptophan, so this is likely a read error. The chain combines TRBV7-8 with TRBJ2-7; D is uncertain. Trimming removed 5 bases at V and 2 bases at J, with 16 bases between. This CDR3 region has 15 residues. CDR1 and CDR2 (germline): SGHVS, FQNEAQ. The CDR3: CASSPTRDKPYEQYS. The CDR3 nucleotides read TGTGCCAGCAGCCCCACCCGAGACAAACCCTACGAGCAGTACTCC.

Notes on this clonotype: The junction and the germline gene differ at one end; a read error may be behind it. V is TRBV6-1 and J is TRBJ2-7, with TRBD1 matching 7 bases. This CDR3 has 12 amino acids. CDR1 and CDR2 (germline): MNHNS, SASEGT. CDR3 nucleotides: TGCGCCAGCAGCCGACAGGGCGACGGGCAGTACTTC. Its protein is CASSRQGDGQYF.

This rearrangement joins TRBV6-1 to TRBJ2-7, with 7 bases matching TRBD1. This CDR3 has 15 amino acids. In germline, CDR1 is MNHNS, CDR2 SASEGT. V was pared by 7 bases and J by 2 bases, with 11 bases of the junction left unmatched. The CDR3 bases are TGTGCCAGCACCTTACCGGGACAGCGCCCCTACGAGCAGTACTTC. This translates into CASTLPGQRPYEQYF.

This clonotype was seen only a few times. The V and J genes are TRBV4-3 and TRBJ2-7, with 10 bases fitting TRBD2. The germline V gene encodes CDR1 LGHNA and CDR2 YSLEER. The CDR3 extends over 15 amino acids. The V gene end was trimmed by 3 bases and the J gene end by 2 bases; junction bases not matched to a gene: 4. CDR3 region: CASSHEAGGPYEQYF. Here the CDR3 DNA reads TGCGCCAGCAGCCATGAAGCGGGGGGGCCCTACGAGCAGTACTTC.

The CDR3 here is CASSRGNEETQYF. The CDR3 region has the DNA TGTGCCAGCTCCCGCGGGAACGAAGAGACCCAGTACTTC. The chain couples TRBV7-8 to TRBJ2-5, with D perhaps matching TRBD2 (6 bases). The germline gives CDR1 SGHVS, CDR2 FQNEAQ. Trimming stripped 8 bases from V and 3 bases from J, with 13 bases between. This CDR3 has 13 amino acids.

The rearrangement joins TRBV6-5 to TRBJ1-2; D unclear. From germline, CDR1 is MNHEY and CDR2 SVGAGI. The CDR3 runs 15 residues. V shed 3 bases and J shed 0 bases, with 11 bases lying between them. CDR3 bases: TGTGCCAGCAGTTATGCAGGTGGAGCTAACTATGGCTACACCTTC. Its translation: CASSYAGGANYGYTF.

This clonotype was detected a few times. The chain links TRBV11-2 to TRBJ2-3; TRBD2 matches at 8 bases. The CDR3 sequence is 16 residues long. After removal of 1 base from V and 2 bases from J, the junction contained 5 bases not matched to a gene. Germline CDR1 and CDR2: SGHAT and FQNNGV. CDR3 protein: CASSLVAGGTTDTQYF. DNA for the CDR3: TGTGCCAGCAGCTTAGTGGCGGGAGGCACCACAGATACGCAGTATTTT.

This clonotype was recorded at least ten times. CDR3 bases: TGCAGCGTGACGGTGGGCCCCAATGAGCAGTTCTTC. Residues: CSVTVGPNEQFF. V is TRBV29-1 and J is TRBJ2-1; D remains ambiguous. Germline loops: CDR1 SQVTM, CDR2 ANQGSEA. This CDR3 contains 12 residues. V was pared by 6 bases and J by 6 bases, with 12 bases between.